Presented here are 30 T cell receptor beta chains from one specimen sequenced in a study of preoperative IRX-2 immunotherapy in early breast cancer. Treatment described: preoperative locoregional IRX-2 cytokine immunotherapy. This table comes from immunoSEQ multiplex PCR, and its TCRdb copy is limited to in-frame clones, with some not included. The profile shows some 99,000 clones, 86% of them singletons. The sequencing here drew on tumor tissue, taken after IRX-2 immunotherapy. These receptor sequences come from a human donor with breast cancer.

The rearrangement joins TRBV29-1 to TRBJ1-1; 10 bases agree with TRBD1. There are 15 residues in the CDR3. J gave up 0 bases and V 6 bases, and 7 bases lay outside the gene matches. Per germline, CDR1 SQVTM and CDR2 ANQGSEA. The CDR3 coding sequence is TGCAGCGTGCGACAGGGGGCAGGGTTGAACACTGAAGCTTTCTTT. Translation: CSVRQGAGLNTEAFF.

This chain links TRBV14 with TRBJ2-1; weak D call: TRBD2 (6 bases). The CDR3 contains 14 residues. Trimming stripped 5 bases from V and 9 bases from J, with 17 bases between. Germline loops: CDR1 SGHDN, CDR2 FVKESK. Written as DNA, the CDR3 is TGTGCCAGCAGCACTTTGGGACTTCGGGGTGAGCAGTTCTTC. This codes for CASSTLGLRGEQFF.

CDR3 sequence: CASSIVGTGELFF. DNA of the CDR3: TGTGCCAGTAGTATTGTAGGTACCGGGGAGCTGTTTTTT. The chain recombines TRBV19 with TRBJ2-2; D not certain. The CDR3 loop spans 13 amino acids. Trimming removed 3 bases at V and 5 bases at J, with 7 bases between. Per germline, CDR1 LNHDA and CDR2 SQIVND (reference sequence).

This sequence joins TRBV19 and TRBJ1-5, with D tentatively TRBD1 (6 bases). The germline V gene has CDR1 LNHDA and CDR2 SQIVND (reference sequence). Trimming removed 3 bases from V and 7 bases from J, with 19 bases in between. The CDR3 loop spans 16 amino acids. The CDR3 is CASSISGTTVRQPQHF. The CDR3 DNA reads TGTGCCAGTAGTATCTCAGGGACAACGGTACGACAGCCCCAGCATTTT.

This chain joins TRBV18 and TRBJ1-5, with D maybe TRBD1 (6 bases). This CDR3 has 14 amino acids. The V end lost 4 bases, the J end lost 6 bases, and 13 bases lay between the germline ends. Germline V gene sequence: CDR1 KGHSH, CDR2 LQKENI. This chain's CDR3 is CASSQGVGGQPQHF. The CDR3 nucleotides read TGTGCCAGCTCACAGGGGGTAGGTGGTCAGCCCCAGCATTTT.

V is TRBV19 and J is TRBJ1-5; D is possibly TRBD1 (5 bases). V was trimmed by 4 bases and J by 11 bases, leaving 18 bases between them. CDR3 length equals 14 residues. Germline values: CDR1 LNHDA, CDR2 SQIVND (reference sequence). Written as DNA, the CDR3 is TGTGCCAGTAGTAATGCGGCAGCCGGACAAGCCCAGCATTTT. This codes for CASSNAAAGQAQHF.

This chain uses TRBV5-1 with TRBJ2-3; D perhaps matches TRBD2 (6 bases). This CDR3 has 16 amino acids. CDR1 SGHRS and CDR2 YFSETQ come from the germline V gene. V gave up 0 bases and J gave up 1 base, with 12 bases separating them. As DNA, the CDR3 is TGCGCCAGCAGCTTGGAGAATAGCGGAGGCACAGATACGCAGTATTTT. Translated, it gives CASSLENSGGTDTQYF.

The chain uses TRBV28 and TRBJ2-7; possibly TRBD2 for D (6 bases). V was trimmed by 6 bases and J by 6 bases, leaving 24 bases between them. The CDR3 runs 16 residues. Germline CDR1 and CDR2: MDHEN and SYDVKM. The CDR3 DNA is TGTGCCAGCAGCCGCGTCCAGCGGGCAGGGAGCTCCGAGCAGTACTTC. It specifies CASSRVQRAGSSEQYF.

The gene calls are TRBV28 and TRBJ1-2; D is possibly TRBD1 (6 bases). Trimming took 5 bases from V and 7 from J, leaving 17 bases between them. Germline V gene lookup returns CDR1 MDHEN and CDR2 SYDVKM. The CDR3 sequence is 14 residues long. CDR3 region: CASSKQGRGLGYTF. CDR3 DNA: TGTGCCAGCAGTAAACAGGGACGGGGACTTGGCTACACCTTC.

This clone was seen a handful of times. The rearrangement links TRBV28 to TRBJ2-7; no clear D gene. Germline V CDR1 and CDR2: MDHEN, SYDVKM. Between the trimmed V and J ends, which lost 9 bases and 3 bases, there was a span of 24 bases. The CDR3 is 16 residues long. Here the CDR3 DNA reads TGTGCCAGTTCCCTCGGTGGGCAGAAATACAGCTACGAGCAGTACTTC. It yields the protein CASSLGGQKYSYEQYF.

The chain links TRBV7-5 to TRBJ2-3; the D call in the table, TRBD2, was not verified against the DNA. TRBV7-5 represents a pseudogene. The length of the CDR3 is 15 residues. DNA for the CDR3: TGTGCCAGCAGCTTAGAGGCGGGGAGCACAGATACGCAGTATTTT. This sequence encodes CASSLEAGSTDTQYF.

This clone showed up just once. The chain joins TRBV12-2 to TRBJ2-3; the table's D gene call, TRBD2, was not cross checked with the DNA. TRBV12-2 is a documented pseudogene. The CDR3 is 14 residues long. CDR3 residues: CAPATNPATDTQYF. The CDR3, as DNA: TGTGCGCCCGCTACTAACCCAGCCACAGATACGCAGTATTTT.

The V call is TRBV18, the J call TRBJ2-7; D gene uncertain. V was shortened by 2 bases and J by 4 bases, with 6 bases between the two germline ends. Germline V gene lookup returns CDR1 KGHSH and CDR2 LQKENI. The CDR3 loop spans 12 amino acids. This CDR3 reads CASSPVQYEQYF. Written as DNA, the CDR3 is TGTGCCAGCTCACCAGTCCAGTACGAGCAGTACTTC.

Here the CDR3 reads CASSRGTGKHEQYF. The CDR3 region has the DNA TGCGCCAGCAGCCGAGGGACAGGGAAGCACGAGCAGTACTTC. The chain couples TRBV5-1 to TRBJ2-7; 9 bases are a match to TRBD1. This CDR3 has 14 amino acids. The junction had 7 bases not matched to a gene; V was cut back by 4 bases and J by 5 bases. Germline loops: CDR1 SGHRS, CDR2 YFSETQ.

The V and J genes are TRBV6-8 and TRBJ2-1; 12 nucleotides align to TRBD2. From germline, CDR1 is MNHGY and CDR2 SAAAGT. The CDR3 consists of 15 residues. The V gene end was trimmed by 4 bases and the J gene end by 10 bases; junction bases not matched to a gene: 8. CDR3 DNA: TGTGCCAGCAGTTTATCGTCTAGCGGGAGGGGGGAGCAGTTCTTC. It is translated as CASSLSSSGRGEQFF.

The rearrangement joins TRBV16 to TRBJ1-3; D call uncertain. Trimming took off 0 bases at V and 1 base at J, with 10 bases between the two ends. Germline values: CDR1 KGHSY, CDR2 FQNENV. The CDR3 extends over 16 amino acids. The CDR3 loop reads CASSQSWVRSGNTIYF. The CDR3 nucleotides are TGTGCCAGCAGCCAATCATGGGTACGGTCTGGAAACACCATATATTTT.

The chain couples TRBV10-1 to TRBJ2-7; TRBD2 matches at 12 bases. CDR1 and CDR2 from the germline V gene are WNHNN and SYGVQD (reference sequence). V trimming: 3 bases; J trimming: 9 bases; junction bases outside the gene matches: 6. The CDR3 has 14 residues. The CDR3 spells CASSESSGRGVQYF. The CDR3 DNA follows: TGCGCCAGCAGTGAATCTAGCGGGAGGGGAGTGCAGTACTTC.

The chain couples TRBV7-2 to TRBJ1-5, with D possibly being TRBD1 (6 bases). Germline V gene lookup returns CDR1 SGHTA and CDR2 FQGNSA. This CDR3 has 14 amino acids. Trimming pared 5 bases from V and 7 bases from J, leaving 15 bases between. This chain's CDR3 is CASSQNRDGQPQHF. The CDR3 region has the DNA TGTGCCAGCAGCCAAAACAGGGACGGCCAGCCCCAGCATTTT. The whole variable domain, remainder taken from reference TRBV7-2 and TRBJ1-5, is GAGVSQSPSNKVTEKGKDVELRCDPISGHTALYWYRQSLGQGLEFLIYFQGNSAPDKSGLPSDRFSAERTGGSVSTLTIQRTQQEDSAVYLCASSQNRDGQPQHFGDGTRLSIL.

The rearrangement joins TRBV10-1 to TRBJ2-1, with 7 positions matching TRBD2. The CDR3 runs to 19 residues. Germline CDR1 reads WNHNN; CDR2 reads SYGVQD (reference sequence). V was pared by 0 bases and J by 5 bases, with 16 bases of the junction left unmatched. The CDR3 region is CASSESTRAGAARNNEQFF. The CDR3 nucleotides are TGCGCCAGCAGTGAGTCGACTCGGGCGGGAGCCGCTAGGAACAATGAGCAGTTCTTC.

The chain links TRBV5-1 to TRBJ1-1; D is unresolved. The CDR3 totals 14 residues. Germline values: CDR1 SGHRS, CDR2 YFSETQ. Trimming took off 0 bases at V and 0 bases at J, with 6 bases between the two ends. The CDR3 region is CASSLGTLNTEAFF. As DNA, the CDR3 is TGCGCCAGCAGCTTGGGGACGCTGAACACTGAAGCTTTCTTT.

The rearrangement uses TRBV7-1 and TRBJ2-1, with D possibly matching TRBD2 (7 bases). TRBV7-1 is an open reading frame, and its role is uncertain. This CDR3 spans 16 amino acids. V lost 5 bases to trimming and J lost 7 bases, with 21 bases between them. CDR3 loop: CASSVGGGGILNEQFF. In DNA form, the CDR3 reads TGTGCCAGCAGCGTAGGAGGGGGAGGGATATTGAATGAGCAGTTCTTC.

This chain links TRBV19 with TRBJ1-5; D call uncertain. Trimming took off 6 bases at V and 4 bases at J, with 13 bases between the two ends. Germline V gives CDR1 LNHDA, CDR2 SQIVND (reference sequence). CDR3 size: 14 residues. CDR3 in amino acids: CASRQPAINQPQHF. The CDR3 bases are TGTGCCAGTAGACAACCCGCGATTAATCAGCCCCAGCATTTT.

The chain uses TRBV28 and TRBJ1-3, with TRBD1 identical over 10 bases. The V segment lost 5 bases and the J segment 5 bases; nucleotides outside the gene matches: 9. Germline CDR1 and CDR2: MDHEN and SYDVKM. The CDR3 covers 16 residues. The CDR3 DNA reads as TGTGCCAGCAGTACCCCCGGGACAGGGGCCCGAAACACCATATATTTT. Translated, it gives CASSTPGTGARNTIYF.

The chain couples TRBV28 to TRBJ1-5; D is unresolved. Trimming stripped 5 bases from V and 4 bases from J, with 6 bases between. The CDR3 length is 12 residues. The V gene's germline CDR1 is MDHEN and CDR2 SYDVKM. CDR3 coding DNA: TGTGCCAGCAGTCGTACTAATCAGCCCCAGCATTTT. Amino acid sequence: CASSRTNQPQHF.

This clone appeared a single time. This chain's CDR3 is CASSLGGSGGYTF. The CDR3 DNA is TGTGCCAGCAGCTTAGGAGGATCGGGAGGCTACACCTTC. This chain connects TRBV7-1 to TRBJ1-2, with D uncertain. TRBV7-1 is assigned to the ORF class and has an uncertain function. This CDR3 has 13 amino acids. V gave up 4 bases and J gave up 8 bases, with 14 bases separating them.

The table lists this clone with a count of one. The J gene is TRBJ1-1, the V gene TRBV28; perhaps TRBD1 as D (6 bases). The CDR3 covers 15 residues. V lost 5 bases and J 4 bases, leaving 17 bases between the germline ends. The germline V gene encodes CDR1 MDHEN and CDR2 SYDVKM. The CDR3: CASSPFRGKSTEAFF. Here the CDR3 DNA reads TGTGCCAGCAGTCCCTTTAGGGGGAAAAGCACTGAAGCTTTCTTT.

The chain recombines TRBV30 with TRBJ1-5, with D tentatively TRBD1 (5 bases). The ends were cut back, 0 bases at V and 2 bases at J, with 14 bases in the middle. Per germline, CDR1 GTSNPN and CDR2 SVGIG (reference sequence). This CDR3 is built from 16 residues. The CDR3 region has the DNA TGTGCCTGGAGTGTTGGGCGGGGCATCGGCAATCAGCCCCAGCATTTT. It encodes CAWSVGRGIGNQPQHF.

The V call is TRBV7-6, the J call TRBJ1-2, with TRBD1 matching over 10 bases. V shed 5 bases and J 3 bases; nucleotides not matched to a gene: 9. Germline CDR1 reads SGHVS; CDR2 reads FNYEAQ. This CDR3 has 16 amino acids. The chain's CDR3 is CASSQNRDRGDYGYTF. The CDR3 bases are TGTGCCAGCAGCCAGAACCGGGACAGGGGCGACTATGGCTACACCTTC.

Judged by abundance, this clone is medium-sized (0.01 to 0.1%). The J gene is TRBJ2-7, the V gene TRBV5-1, with TRBD1 matching 12 bases. The CDR3 has 15 residues. Germline CDR1 is SGHRS and CDR2 is YFSETQ. Trimming took 5 bases from V and 9 from J; bases not matched to a gene: 12. The CDR3 region is CASSLGGDRGPRQYF. Written as DNA, the CDR3 is TGCGCCAGCAGTCTTGGTGGGGACAGGGGGCCGAGGCAGTACTTC.

The table lists this clone with a count of one. The rearrangement joins TRBV29-1 to TRBJ1-2, with D perhaps matching TRBD1 (6 bases). The CDR3 length is 12 residues. From germline, CDR1 is SQVTM and CDR2 ANQGSEA. The V gene lost 7 bases and the J gene lost 4 bases, with 13 bases spanning the gap. CDR3 sequence: CSATTGSYGYTF. The CDR3 DNA reads as TGCAGCGCCACGACAGGTTCCTATGGCTACACCTTC.